Listed below are T cell receptor beta chains from one sample, sequenced in a study of T cell repertoires in cytomegalovirus infection. Their antigen targets remain unknown. In TCRdb, the reads were re-called with MiXCR into one record per CDR3 protein. The sample contains just under 500,000 distinct CDR3 sequences, around a third of which appear only once. The sequences come from cultured PBMCs, collected from culture after CMV antigen stimulation. All receptors derive from a human donor in good health (CMV status not recorded). Some clones in this sample may be carry-over from other donors' samples. Each CDR3 is given with its conserved first and last residue.

v_gene	CDR3aa
TRBV10-2	CASRGGGREQFF
TRBV28	CASSKNLAGGEETQYF
TRBV7-6	CASSLLAGSQETQYF
TRBV7-2	CASSLRLAVRGYEQYF
TRBV20-1	CSARDRGLAGVGGETQYF
TRBV25-1	CASSALLEDTQYF
TRBV11-2	CASSFPPFNRGANTGELFF
TRBV4-2	CASSQDIRESPLHF
TRBV6-1	CASSYRGRGGYEQYF
TRBV18	CASSINRVSDTGELFF
TRBV6-6	CASSYSKAGPYGHYEQYF
TRBV30	CAWSVLGNEQFF
TRBV10-3	CAISESYQSNQPQHF
TRBV12-3/TRBV12-4	CASSLPTRTGPYGYTF
TRBV19	CASSPDRIKNTEAFF
TRBV2	CASGDRDLRTQYF
TRBV5-1	CASGTGSDSGANVLTF
TRBV20-1	CSARDSQGQPQHF
TRBV12-3/TRBV12-4	CASSLPLDRQALSEFF
TRBV7-2	CASSQRTSGRGYNEQFF
TRBV7-2	CASSAYLSGNTIYF
TRBV18	CASSPRPSGTSVSYNEQFF
TRBV7-8	CASSFQTVQETQYF
TRBV7-2	CASSITSVSYNKQFF
TRBV11-3	CASSPSGRIPISGANVLTF
TRBV19	CASRMTGENEKLFF
TRBV12-3/TRBV12-4	CASSLIRSTGYTF
TRBV7-2	CASSPFYANEQFF
TRBV27	CASSLRSAGRGHEQFF
TRBV7-9	CASSLGGVGRQGQAFF
TRBV5-1	CASSETFQETQYF
TRBV12-5	CASGPGLADYNEQFF
TRBV6-1	CATRRAYTEAFF
TRBV7-6	CASSLITGVNEQFF
TRBV10-3	CAISEFRQYQETQYF
TRBV9	CASSVGRLDTQYF
TRBV7-6	CASSLGGVTYNEQFF
TRBV7-9	CASSLGLGANQETQYF
TRBV7-2	CASSFWERYEQFF
TRBV7-2	CASSFKETQYF
TRBV20-1	CSASETVLSNQPQHF
TRBV10-3	CAISRDSSYEQYF
TRBV24-1	CATSDSSGEKLFF
TRBV5-1	CASGPLSLNTEAFF
TRBV7-2	CASSYRRRYTF
TRBV10-3	CAISASFQETQYF
TRBV6-6	CASSYTGTNQPQHF
TRBV11-3	CASSFRGHGGNTEAFF
TRBV12-3/TRBV12-4	CASSLAGQVMKKLFF
TRBV29-1	CSVSLAMDQPQHF